Listed below are T cell receptor beta chains from one sample, sequenced in a study of blood T cell repertoires in COVID-19. TCRdb keeps only in-frame clones here, not all; method: immunoSEQ multiplex PCR. The sample comprises over 250,000 clones, 88% of which are singletons, and over 4% rests with the top ten. Source material: peripheral blood. The receptors originated from a man in his sixties who had recovered from COVID-19. The CDR3 runs from the conserved cysteine through the conserved F or W. A D gene is named only where the DNA matches it firmly. Only part of the rows carry a size: once, few, many, or a class if the clone is expanded.

>NA|TRBJ2-3|15|TRBV24-1|TRBD1
CATGPGQGRTDTQYF
TGTGCCACCGGACCGGGACAGGGTCGCACAGATACGCAGTATTTT
>NA|TRBJ2-7|20|TRBV4-2|TRBD2
CASSQDLGLAGGMTSYEQYF
TGTGCCAGCAGCCAAGATTTGGGACTAGCGGGGGGGATGACTTCCTACGAGCAGTACTTC
>NA|TRBJ1-1|12|TRBV11-3|TRBD1
CASSFGQGDPFF
TGTGCCAGCAGCTTCGGACAGGGGGATCCTTTCTTT
>once|TRBJ1-5|14|TRBV9|NA
CASSPGQLGQPQHF
TGTGCCAGCAGCCCCGGACAGTTGGGTCAGCCCCAACATTTT
>NA|TRBJ2-7|15|TRBV11-3|TRBD2
CASSVGTTQLYEQYF
TGTGCCAGCAGCGTAGGGACTACCCAACTCTACGAGCAGTACTTC
>once|TRBJ2-3|17|TRBV24-1|TRBD2
CATSDSSSGGAPDTQYF
TGTGCCACCAGTGATTCGTCTAGCGGGGGGGCCCCAGATACGCAGTATTTT
>NA|TRBJ1-1|14|TRBV19|TRBD1
CASSIWTGDTEAFF
TGTGCCAGTAGTATCTGGACAGGGGACACTGAAGCTTTCTTT
>NA|TRBJ1-1|14|TRBV11-2|NA
CASSLDTVGRPAFF
TGTGCCAGCAGCTTAGATACGGTGGGGCGACCAGCTTTCTTT
>NA|TRBJ2-1|14|TRBV2|TRBD1
CASSDRQGDNEQFF
TGTGCCAGCAGCGACAGACAGGGAGACAATGAGCAGTTCTTC
>once|TRBJ1-1|15|TRBV18|NA
CASSPRLFGDTEAFF
TGTGCCAGCTCACCACGGCTCTTCGGGGACACTGAAGCTTTCTTT
>NA|TRBJ1-6|14|TRBV3-1/TRBV3-2|TRBD1
CASTRTGGRPPLHF
TGTGCCAGCACGCGGACAGGGGGCCGGCCACCCCTCCACTTT
>NA|TRBJ1-4|15|TRBV9|NA
CASTSSQGLNEKLFF
TGTGCCAGCACCTCTTCCCAGGGTTTAAATGAAAAACTGTTTTTT
>once|TRBJ2-5|14|TRBV6-5|TRBD2
CASRALLASETQYF
TGTGCCAGCAGAGCTCTACTAGCGTCGGAGACCCAGTACTTC
>NA|TRBJ2-7|14|TRBV29-1|TRBD1
CSVAGTAEPYEQYF
TGCAGCGTGGCCGGGACAGCCGAACCCTACGAGCAGTACTTC
>NA|TRBJ2-5|12|TRBV12-3/TRBV12-4|NA
CASSLSSETQYF
TGTGCCAGCAGTTTATCATCCGAGACCCAGTACTTC
>NA|TRBJ2-2|15|TRBV27|TRBD1
CASSLWDRRAGELFF
TGTGCCAGCAGTTTATGGGACAGGAGGGCCGGGGAGCTGTTTTTT
>NA|TRBJ2-2|15|TRBV7-2|NA
CASSLVARVTGELFF
TGTGCCAGCAGCCTAGTCGCCAGGGTTACCGGGGAGCTGTTTTTT
>NA|TRBJ1-2|14|TRBV7-8|NA
CASSRSGAGYGYTF
TGTGCCAGCAGCCGCAGCGGGGCGGGCTATGGCTACACCTTC
>NA|TRBJ1-2|15|TRBV5-1|TRBD1
CASSQSGTVAYGYTF
TGCGCCAGCAGCCAATCTGGGACAGTGGCCTATGGCTACACCTTC
>NA|TRBJ2-4|14|TRBV6-5|TRBD1
CASSQDRTVNIQYF
TGTGCCAGCAGTCAGGACAGGACAGTGAACATTCAGTACTTC
>NA|TRBJ1-5|17|TRBV6-2/TRBV6-3|TRBD1
CASSYSRTGWYRQPQHF
TGTGCCAGCAGTTACTCCCGGACAGGGTGGTATCGTCAGCCCCAGCATTTT
>NA|TRBJ2-5|15|TRBV7-7|TRBD1
CASSNGQGSTETQYF
TGTGCTAGCAGCAACGGACAGGGGTCAACGGAGACCCAGTACTTC
>NA|TRBJ1-2|15|TRBV24-1|TRBD1
CATSDRRDRFWGYTF
TGTGCCACCAGTGACCGACGGGACAGGTTTTGGGGCTACACCTTC
>NA|TRBJ2-5|16|TRBV11-2|NA
CASSLAPGTLQETQYF
TGTGCCAGCAGCTTAGCGCCCGGGACACTCCAAGAGACCCAGTACTTC
>NA|TRBJ2-7|18|TRBV19|TRBD2
CASSLSGTSGGLSYEQYF
TGTGCCAGTAGTCTCTCCGGGACTAGCGGGGGTCTCTCCTACGAGCAGTACTTC
>NA|TRBJ2-1|17|TRBV20-1|TRBD2
CSASETPGGSSYNEQFF
TGCAGTGCTAGTGAGACGCCGGGGGGGAGCTCCTACAATGAGCAGTTCTTC
>few|TRBJ2-3|15|TRBV10-3|TRBD1
CAIRQTGGSTDTQYF
TGTGCCATCAGGCAGACAGGGGGTAGCACAGATACGCAGTATTTT
>NA|TRBJ2-3|13|TRBV6-5|NA
CASSFDTGDTQYF
TGTGCCAGCAGCTTCGACACAGGGGATACGCAGTATTTT